Below, 32 T cell receptor beta chains from the same sample are listed, as sequenced in a study of identical twins. TCRdb reanalysed the 5' RACE reads using MiXCR and keeps one entry per CDR3 protein. Among 200,000 to 250,000 distinct CDR3 sequences listed, roughly 7% were seen once. This same sample was also part of a study on yellow fever vaccine responses in identical twins.

The sequenced sample was memory (CD45RO+) T cells sorted from blood. The receptors shown here come from a woman younger than 35 in good health.

The V call is TRBV2, the J call TRBJ2-3, with D uncertain. Trimming left V 9 bases short and J 1 base short, with 8 bases between. CDR1 and CDR2 from the germline V gene are SNHLY and FYNNEI. The CDR3 loop spans 12 amino acids. The CDR3 is CARLLGTDTQYF. CDR3 sequence (DNA): TGTGCCAGATTGCTTGGCACAGATACGCAGTATTTT.

This clonotype was counted many times. The rearrangement links TRBV5-1 to TRBJ2-3; D remains ambiguous. The CDR3 totals 12 residues. Germline values: CDR1 SGHRS, CDR2 YFSETQ. Trimming cost V 4 bases and J 6 bases, with 9 bases left between them. In DNA, the CDR3 is TGCGCCAGCAGCGCCGAAGGGGATACGCAGTATTTT. Residues: CASSAEGDTQYF.

Ten or more counts support this clonotype. The V gene is TRBV11-2, the J gene TRBJ2-2, with 7 bases matching TRBD1. The length of the CDR3 is 13 residues. The V and J ends lost 3 bases and 6 bases, in that order; junction bases with no gene match: 1. Germline V gives CDR1 SGHAT, CDR2 FQNNGV. The CDR3 loop reads CASSLQGAGELFF. The CDR3 region has the DNA TGTGCCAGCAGCTTGCAGGGGGCCGGGGAGCTGTTTTTT.

This clonotype was counted between two and nine times. The chain employs TRBV29-1 and TRBJ2-2, with a tentative D call TRBD2 (5 bases). The ends were cut back, 7 bases at V and 2 bases at J, with 14 bases in the middle. The CDR3 has 14 amino acids. Germline V lookup: CDR1 SQVTM, CDR2 ANQGSEA. The CDR3 here is CSATFGRNTGELFF. Written as DNA, the CDR3 is TGCAGCGCCACGTTTGGGAGAAACACCGGGGAGCTGTTTTTT.

This clonotype was seen more than once but under ten times. This rearrangement joins TRBV11-2 to TRBJ2-1, with 13 nucleotides matching TRBD2. This CDR3 is built from 17 residues. In germline, CDR1 is SGHAT, CDR2 FQNNGV. V trimming: 4 bases; J trimming: 7 bases; junction bases outside the gene matches: 10. CDR3 coding DNA: TGTGCCAGCAGCTGGTGGACTAGCGGGAGACCCATTAATGAGCAGTTCTTC. It encodes CASSWWTSGRPINEQFF.

The CDR3 sequence is CASMGGRVSEQFF. The CDR3 bases are TGTGCCAGCATGGGCGGGAGGGTCTCGGAGCAGTTCTTC. The rearrangement joins TRBV27 to TRBJ2-1, with 9 bases that match TRBD2. Per the germline V gene, CDR1 is MNHEY and CDR2 is SMNVEV (reference sequence). The CDR3 runs to 13 residues. Trimming at V came to 7 bases and at J to 10 bases, leaving 8 bases not matched to a gene.

This clonotype has more than one count but fewer than ten. The rearrangement links TRBV20-1 to TRBJ2-1; D is unclear. The CDR3 has 14 amino acids. The V end was cut by 3 bases, the J end by 0 bases, with 9 bases between. Germline-derived CDR1 and CDR2 are DFQATT and SNEGSKA (reference sequence). The CDR3 DNA reads as TGCAGTGCTAGTCGGGCAAGCTCCTACAATGAGCAGTTCTTC. Encoded protein: CSASRASSYNEQFF.

This clonotype was observed a handful of times. The chain recombines TRBV12-3 or TRBV12-4 with TRBJ1-1; tentative D call: TRBD1 (5 bases). The germline V and J ends were trimmed by 9 bases and 6 bases, with 20 bases remaining between them. The CDR3 loop spans 14 amino acids. The CDR3, as DNA: TGTGCCAGTAGGATGGCAGGGAGGAGTGCTGAAGCTTTCTTT. It is translated as CASRMAGRSAEAFF.

At least ten counts were recorded for this clonotype. This CDR3 reads CASSLVGQGGHYEQYV. In DNA form, the CDR3 reads TGTGCCAGCAGCTTAGTGGGACAGGGTGGTCACTACGAGCAGTACGTC. The chain is built from TRBV11-2 and TRBJ2-7, with TRBD1 identical over 9 bases. Germline V lookup: CDR1 SGHAT, CDR2 FQNNGV. V shed 1 base, J shed 3 bases, and the junction held 7 bases outside the gene matches. This CDR3 has 16 amino acids.

This clonotype occurred many times. The chain has TRBV5-1 and TRBJ2-1, with TRBD2 matching over 11 bases. V was pared by 4 bases and J by 7 bases, with 10 bases of the junction left unmatched. This CDR3 is 16 amino acids long. Germline values: CDR1 SGHRS, CDR2 YFSETQ. The CDR3 region has the DNA TGCGCCAGCAGCCGCGGGACTAGCGGCCCTCGGAATGAGCAGTTCTTC. Encoded protein: CASSRGTSGPRNEQFF.

This clonotype was recorded many times. The chain employs TRBV7-9 and TRBJ1-4; no definite D call. Germline-derived CDR1 and CDR2 are SEHNR and FQNEAQ (reference sequence). Trimming removed 0 bases from V and 4 bases from J, with 6 bases in between. The CDR3 length is 14 residues. CDR3 bases: TGTGCCAGCAGCTTAGCGATAGATAATGAAAAACTGTTTTTT. It encodes CASSLAIDNEKLFF.

This chain links TRBV4-1 with TRBJ2-1, with D uncertain. This CDR3 spans 14 amino acids. With 5 bases removed from V and 4 bases from J, the gap between germline ends came to 12 bases. Per the germline V gene, CDR1 is MGHRA and CDR2 is YSYEKL. The CDR3 sequence is CASSAIGHYNEQFF. The CDR3 DNA reads as TGCGCCAGCAGCGCCATAGGGCATTACAATGAGCAGTTCTTC.

V usage is TRBV20-1 and J usage is TRBJ1-5, with a weak D call TRBD1 (5 bases). The CDR3 is 13 amino acids. Trimming removed 6 bases from V and 11 bases from J, with 20 bases in between. Germline CDR1 reads DFQATT; CDR2 reads SNEGSKA (reference sequence). This CDR3 reads CSATWEGPTSQHF. CDR3 sequence (DNA): TGCAGTGCCACGTGGGAGGGGCCAACGTCCCAGCATTTT.

This clonotype has more than one count but fewer than ten. The V gene is TRBV5-6, the J gene TRBJ1-2; D is unresolved. CDR1 is SGHDT, CDR2 YYEEEE, per germline. V was shortened by 1 base and J by 8 bases, with 12 bases between the two germline ends. The CDR3 runs 13 residues. CDR3 coding DNA: TGTGCCAGCAGCTTGCCCCTAGCTGGAGGCTACACCTTC. Translating gives CASSLPLAGGYTF.

This clonotype was seen repeatedly, ten times or more. The chain recombines TRBV20-1 with TRBJ2-1; 8 positions agree with TRBD2. There are 14 residues in the CDR3. V lost 6 bases to trimming and J lost 4 bases; unmatched junction nucleotides: 8. Looked up from germline, CDR1 is DFQATT and CDR2 is SNEGSKA (reference sequence). Here the CDR3 reads CSAEPGLDYNEQFF. The DNA of the CDR3 is TGCAGTGCAGAACCGGGACTAGATTACAATGAGCAGTTCTTC.

This clonotype appeared many times. The chain couples TRBV12-3 or TRBV12-4 to TRBJ1-4; D not resolved. Trimming cost V 3 bases and J 8 bases, with 10 bases left between them. The CDR3 spans 13 residues. CDR3 loop: CASSFRSGEKLFF. CDR3 in DNA: TGTGCCAGCAGTTTCCGGTCCGGGGAAAAACTGTTTTTT.

This clonotype was recorded many times. This chain links TRBV4-1 with TRBJ2-3, with a tentative D call TRBD2 (6 bases). V lost 5 bases and J lost 0, with 15 bases in between. Germline CDR1 MGHRA, CDR2 YSYEKL. The CDR3 runs to 16 residues. CDR3 loop: CASSSKTRDSTDTQYF. In DNA form, the CDR3 reads TGCGCCAGCAGCTCTAAGACTAGGGATAGCACAGATACGCAGTATTTT.

The chain recombines TRBV27 with TRBJ2-6, with 14 positions matching TRBD2. CDR1 is MNHEY, CDR2 SMNVEV, per germline (reference sequence). The V gene end was trimmed by 2 bases and the J gene end by 3 bases; junction bases not matched to a gene: 6. This CDR3 contains 19 residues. The CDR3 DNA reads as TGTGCCAGCAGTTTAAGACTAGCGGGAGGGGTTGGTGGGGCCAACGTCCTGACTTTC. It encodes CASSLRLAGGVGGANVLTF. Full variable domain (rest looked up from reference TRBV27 and TRBJ2-6): EAQVTQNPRYLITVTGKKLTVTCSQNMNHEYMSWYRQDPGLGLRQIYYSMNVEVTDKGDVPEGYKVSRKEKRNFPLILESPSPNQTSLYFCASSLRLAGGVGGANVLTFGAGSRLTVL.

This clonotype was recorded a few times. The V and J genes are TRBV7-9 and TRBJ1-2; 7 bases match TRBD1. This CDR3 has 13 amino acids. V dropped 5 bases and J dropped 8; count of bases not matched to a gene: 8. Germline lookup yields CDR1 SEHNR and CDR2 FQNEAQ (reference sequence). CDR3 in amino acids: CASSPGTVLGYTF. The DNA for the CDR3 is TGTGCCAGCAGCCCCGGGACAGTGTTGGGCTACACCTTC.

The chain uses TRBV10-3 and TRBJ1-5, with D perhaps TRBD1 (6 bases). CDR1 and CDR2 from the germline V gene are ENHRY and SYGVKD. CDR3 length equals 15 residues. The ends were cut back, 6 bases at V and 5 bases at J, with 17 bases in the middle. The CDR3 nucleotides are TGTGCCATCAGAAGGGACAAGTCTGGGGATCAGCCCCAGCATTTT. This gives the protein CAIRRDKSGDQPQHF.

This clonotype was counted many times. This chain joins TRBV20-1 and TRBJ1-6, with a tentative D call TRBD1 (5 bases). CDR1 and CDR2 from the germline V gene are DFQATT and SNEGSKA (reference sequence). The CDR3 sequence is 12 residues long. V dropped 8 bases and J dropped 7 bases, with 12 bases sitting between them. The CDR3 is CSSREGNSPLHF. CDR3 DNA: TGCAGTTCCAGGGAAGGGAATTCACCCCTCCACTTT.

This clonotype was picked up a small number of times. The gene calls are TRBV6-1 and TRBJ1-1, with D perhaps TRBD1 (5 bases). V lost 5 bases and J lost 4, with 17 bases in between. This CDR3 region has 15 residues. Germline-derived CDR1 and CDR2 are MNHNS and SASEGT. Written as DNA, the CDR3 is TGTGCCAGCAGTAAACCCACCGGGACCAGCACTGAAGCTTTCTTT. Translation gives CASSKPTGTSTEAFF.

This clonotype was counted at least ten times. The chain links TRBV12-3 or TRBV12-4 to TRBJ2-7, with D perhaps given as TRBD1 or TRBD2 (5 bases each). V shed 2 bases and J shed 7 bases, with 15 bases lying between them. The CDR3 sequence is 14 residues long. The CDR3 loop reads CASSLWGRDREQYF. The CDR3 DNA is TGTGCCAGCAGTTTATGGGGCAGGGACCGAGAGCAGTACTTC.

This clonotype has only a few counts. The chain couples TRBV5-5 to TRBJ2-7, with 9 positions matching TRBD1. J was trimmed by 5 bases and V by 3 bases; bases with no gene match: 15. This CDR3 has 17 amino acids. Germline V gene data show CDR1 as SGHKS and CDR2 as YYEKEE (reference sequence). CDR3 loop: CASSSPHRGRPPNEQYF. CDR3 DNA: TGTGCCAGCAGCTCACCACACAGGGGGCGGCCCCCTAACGAGCAGTACTTC. Full variable domain (rest looked up from reference TRBV5-5 and TRBJ2-7): DAGVTQSPTHLIKTRGQQVTLRCSPISGHKSVSWYQQVLGQGPQFIFQYYEKEERGRGNFPDRFSARQFPNYSSELNVNALLLGDSALYLCASSSPHRGRPPNEQYFGPGTRLTVT.

This clonotype occurred a few times. The chain couples TRBV20-1 to TRBJ1-1; D may be TRBD1 (5 bases). The CDR3 runs 12 residues. The V and J ends lost 5 bases and 11 bases respectively, with 18 bases between them. Looked up from germline, CDR1 is DFQATT and CDR2 is SNEGSKA (reference sequence). The CDR3 loop is CSARDSSGGAFF. The CDR3 coding sequence is TGCAGTGCTCGGGACTCGTCAGGTGGGGCTTTCTTT.

In this sample, this clonotype turned up many times. This sequence joins TRBV5-1 and TRBJ1-1; tentatively, D is TRBD1 (5 bases). This CDR3 comprises 16 residues. Per the germline V gene, CDR1 is SGHRS and CDR2 is YFSETQ. V lost 5 bases and J 1 base, leaving 18 bases between the germline ends. This CDR3 reads CASSRGEGTGNTEAFF. The CDR3, as DNA: TGCGCCAGCAGTAGGGGCGAGGGTACAGGGAACACTGAAGCTTTCTTT.

This clonotype was seen at least ten times. The V gene is TRBV24-1, the J gene TRBJ2-1; D call uncertain. CDR3 length: 16 residues. The germline gives CDR1 KGHDR, CDR2 SFDVKD. The V and J ends lost 5 bases and 4 bases respectively, with 17 bases between them. The CDR3 reads CATSARAKGVYNEQFF. The CDR3 DNA is TGTGCCACCAGTGCCCGGGCCAAGGGTGTATACAATGAGCAGTTCTTC.

The chain joins TRBV11-2 to TRBJ2-3; 8 positions agree with TRBD1. This CDR3 comprises 16 residues. Unmatched junction bases numbered 6, after V lost 1 base and J lost 3 bases. Germline values: CDR1 SGHAT, CDR2 FQNNGV. This CDR3 is CASSLATTGGTDTQYF. CDR3 sequence (DNA): TGTGCCAGCAGCTTAGCTACCACAGGGGGAACAGATACGCAGTATTTT.

This clonotype was detected a few times. This sequence joins TRBV5-1 and TRBJ2-5, with 8 nucleotides matching TRBD1. The CDR3 is 14 amino acids. V lost 6 bases to trimming and J lost 4 bases; unmatched junction nucleotides: 8. The V gene's germline CDR1 is SGHRS and CDR2 YFSETQ. CDR3 sequence reads: CASNLYDRGETQYF. DNA of the CDR3: TGCGCCAGCAACCTATACGACAGGGGAGAGACCCAGTACTTC.

This clonotype has a handful of counts. The gene calls are TRBV20-1 and TRBJ2-7; D is possibly TRBD1 (7 bases). Trimming removed 6 bases at V and 8 bases at J, with 23 bases between. This CDR3 has 14 residues. Germline-derived CDR1 and CDR2 are DFQATT and SNEGSKA (reference sequence). The CDR3 sequence is CSAGLPGGTVQQYF. The CDR3 nucleotides read TGCAGTGCCGGCCTCCCAGGGGGGACCGTGCAGCAGTACTTC.

The chain joins TRBV11-1 to TRBJ2-3; 9 nucleotides match TRBD1. Germline CDR1 SGHAT, CDR2 FQDESV (reference sequence). The CDR3 consists of 16 residues. Trimming took 5 bases from V and 3 from J; bases not matched to a gene: 9. The chain's CDR3 is CASSAGTGISTDTQYF. The CDR3 coding sequence is TGTGCCAGCAGCGCCGGGACAGGGATTTCGACAGATACGCAGTATTTT.

In its sample, this clonotype was seen many times. This chain joins TRBV4-1 and TRBJ1-1, with TRBD1 matching over 10 bases. V was clipped by 1 base and J by 0 bases; unmatched bases: 2. The CDR3 has 16 amino acids. Germline V gene lookup returns CDR1 MGHRA and CDR2 YSYEKL. Here the CDR3 reads CASSQAGTGVNTEAFF. In DNA form, the CDR3 reads TGCGCCAGCAGCCAAGCGGGGACAGGGGTGAACACTGAAGCTTTCTTT.